What follows are 2 T cell receptor beta chains derived from one specimen sequenced in a study of blood T cell repertoires in COVID-19 (dated by TCRdb to the early 2020s). Libraries were constructed by the immunoSEQ multiplex PCR assay. Imported from immuneACCESS, the table was reduced by TCRdb to in-frame sequences with V and J called. These copies leave out some clones; in studies compared against another copy, an unresolved V gene accounts for under half, and the cause of the remainder is not known. In this sample the table shows approximately 70,000 clones, about 90% of which occur a single time. The top ten hold about 3.5% of the sample. Specimen: peripheral blood. These receptors were collected from a woman aged 45 to 65 with COVID-19, enrolled during active disease.

The chain recombines TRBV11-2 with TRBJ2-3; D might be TRBD2 (6 bases). The ends were cut back, 3 bases at V and 1 base at J, with 14 bases in the middle. Germline V lookup: CDR1 SGHAT, CDR2 FQNNGV. The CDR3 is 16 amino acids. In DNA form, the CDR3 reads TGTGCCAGCAGCTTCTCAACGGGAGCTGGCACAGATACGCAGTATTTT. Protein product: CASSFSTGAGTDTQYF.

The chain uses TRBV5-1 and TRBJ2-7; 10 bases match TRBD2. The CDR3 runs to 15 residues. Losses at the gene ends were 0 bases for V and 3 bases for J; bases not matched to a gene: 3. Germline V lookup: CDR1 SGHRS, CDR2 YFSETQ. CDR3 sequence: CASSLARTSGYEQYF. CDR3 nucleotide sequence: TGCGCCAGCAGCTTGGCCCGGACTAGCGGCTACGAGCAGTACTTC.